This note documents a single T cell receptor beta chain sequence. Its antigen is currently unknown. The data were obtained in a study of blood T cells in healthy people across ages. Findings of the study overall: While age rose, TCR beta diversity per million T cells dropped in a roughly linear way. Donors of long life had a larger count of naive CD4+ cells and greater diversity than aged donors.

With 3 bases clipped from V and 0 bases from J, the junction kept 5 bases outside the gene matches. CDR3 size: 15 residues. Germline CDR1 is ENHRY and CDR2 is SYGVKD. With a J-beta primer mix and a sample-barcoded 5' primer, a second PCR ran 7 to 11 cycles. TCRdb processed the 5' RACE reads anew with MiXCR; each CDR3 protein has one entry. The sample holds almost 800,000 distinct CDR3 sequences; 58% are singletons and the top ten take approximately 21%. The receptor was isolated from a man aged 30 to 45 in good health. Sequencing input: blood. The V gene is TRBV10-3, the J gene TRBJ2-7, with TRBD1 identical over 7 bases. CDR3 sequence reads: CAISEGPGGSYEQYF. CDR3 sequence (DNA): TGTGCCATCAGTGAAGGACCAGGGGGCTCCTACGAGCAGTACTTC.